This TCR beta chain was retrieved from a study of control samples from healthy donors and cancer patients. This clone was counted a single time. TCRdb's table, derived via immunoSEQ multiplex PCR, lists solely in-frame clones and lacks some. Among fewer than 95,000 clones listed, more than 70% were seen once. Germline V gives CDR1 SQVTM, CDR2 ANQGSEA. The CDR3 covers 12 residues. Deletions cut 3 bases from V and 2 bases from J, with 7 bases between. Sequencing was done on a sample of blood. This clonotype was obtained from a woman in her 40s in good health. The chain couples TRBV29-1 to TRBJ1-1; D uncertain. CDR3 loop: CSVDRVNTEAFF. The DNA of the CDR3 is TGCAGCGTTGATAGGGTTAACACTGAAGCTTTCTTT. The full variable domain, in which reference TRBV29-1 and TRBJ1-1 provide the parts outside the CDR3, is SAVISQKPSRDICQRGTSLTIQCQVDSQVTMMFWYRQQPGQSLTLIATANQGSEATYESGFVIDKFPISRPNLTFSTLTVSNMSPEDSSIYLCSVDRVNTEAFFGQGTRLTVV.